This TCR beta chain appears in the sequencing data of a study of spatial heterogeneity in lung cancer (dated by TCRdb to between 2019 and 2020). Describing the broader study: More beta-chain than alpha-chain transcripts were consistently detected, likely reflecting higher beta-chain transcript abundance. In the raw uncorrected reads, each unique combination of TCR and UMI appeared more than ten times on average. TCR alpha and beta repertoires were quantitatively compared across multiple tumor regions, matched nontumor lung and blood in non-small cell lung cancer. TCR repertoire features were related to nonsynonymous mutation counts determined by whole-exome sequencing of tumor tissue. Both alpha and beta chains were TCR-sequenced in samples taken at surgery, namely 220 tumor regions, 64 matched nontumor lung samples and about 52 PBMC samples.

The time point label, as the study defines it: sample taken at primary tumor resection. Samples were obtained from roughly 72 patients with early-stage, untreated non-small cell lung cancer from the lung TRACERx cohort. Without any cell sorting, TCR sequencing was performed on whole RNA extracted either from tumor and nontumor lung tissue or from cryopreserved PBMC samples. Patients were selected for TCR sequencing only if sufficient RNA was available from at least two tumor regions. This clonotype appeared a few times. Its recognized antigen is unknown. There are no base qualities to consult, and no much larger clone falls within one base. The CDR3 spans 14 residues, from the cysteine through the phenylalanine. Only the CDR3 DNA is retained, 42 bases long and in frame from the first base. V and J are truncated by 5 bases and 0 bases respectively, leaving an intervening sequence of 11 bases. According to the germline V gene, CDR1 reads SGHRS and CDR2 reads YFSETQ.

To prepare the library, 5' RACE was applied. Sequencing used a NextSeq 500. The TCR library protocol attached a unique molecular identifier to each TCR cDNA molecule to allow correction of PCR and sequencing errors. As for the original processing: Decombinator tools were used for TCR identification, UMI-based error correction and CDR3 extraction. TCRs above a frequency of 2 per 1,000, corresponding to the top 1% of the tumor frequency distribution, were defined as expanded. Each repertoire was subsampled 100 times to 5,000 TCRs, after which Renyi diversity was computed with the R vegan package. CDR3 similarity networks were constructed using string-kernel similarity of amino acid triplets, with links drawn between CDR3s whose pairwise similarity was above 0.82. TCRdb reprocessing: public reads trimmed at Q25 with fastp, clones called with MiXCR, in-frame beta chains kept. CDR3 protein sequences are deduplicated, and each keeps its most common genes and DNA. The V and J calls were determined by TCRdb, not by the authors. The sample table contains roughly 79,000 distinct CDR3 sequences; only one count was recorded for roughly 8% of them. Roughly 7% of the sample is taken by the ten largest.

What the authors observed across the whole study: Additional single-cell paired TCR alpha and beta sequencing was considered necessary to confirm, at a functional level, the hypothesis that regional TCRs recognize regional mutations. Ubiquitous expanded tumor TCRs were detected in blood more often at tumor resection than at routine follow-up.

The sample in question was PBMCs, obtained at surgery. The sequence came from a male donor with early-stage non-small cell lung cancer. This sequence uses TRBV5-1 and TRBJ1-1; the D gene assignment is ambiguous. The nucleotide sequence is given as TGCGCCAGCAGTGATGGGCAATTGAACACTGAAGCTTTCTTT. Translated, it reads CASSDGQLNTEAFF.